The rows below give T cell receptor beta chains drawn from one sample of a study of T cell responses to AZD1222 COVID-19 vaccine. TCRdb keeps only in-frame clones here, not all; method: immunoSEQ multiplex PCR. The table includes about 130,000 clones, roughly 92% detected once. The sequenced sample was peripheral blood, obtained 28 days after the second AZD1222 dose. The source of these receptors is an adult who received the AZD1222 COVID-19 vaccine. The CDR3 runs from the conserved cysteine through the conserved F or W. Each record gives: V gene, J gene, clone size, D gene, CDR3 DNA, CDR3 protein. A D gene is named only where the DNA matches it firmly. The size entry is marked missing in some rows and otherwise reads once, few, many or a size class.

v_gene: TRBV6-5; j_gene: TRBJ1-1; abundance: .; d_gene: .; CDR3nt: TGTGCCAGCAGTCGACTGCAGAACACTGAAGCTTTCTTT; CDR3aa: CASSRLQNTEAFF
v_gene: TRBV2; j_gene: TRBJ2-3; abundance: .; d_gene: .; CDR3nt: TGTGCCAGCGGGGGAACAGATACGCAGTATTTT; CDR3aa: CASGGTDTQYF
v_gene: TRBV7-2; j_gene: TRBJ1-3; abundance: .; d_gene: .; CDR3nt: TGTGCCAGCAGCTTATTCGGGTTTGGAAACACCATATATTTT; CDR3aa: CASSLFGFGNTIYF
v_gene: TRBV27; j_gene: TRBJ2-7; abundance: .; d_gene: TRBD2; CDR3nt: TGTGCCAGCAGTTTACGTGGGGGCGGGGGGTCCTACGAGCAGTACTTC; CDR3aa: CASSLRGGGGSYEQYF
v_gene: TRBV19; j_gene: TRBJ2-4; abundance: .; d_gene: .; CDR3nt: TGTGCCAGTCATGGGGGACTAGCCAAAAACATTCAGTACTTC; CDR3aa: CASHGGLAKNIQYF
v_gene: TRBV7-2; j_gene: TRBJ2-7; abundance: .; d_gene: TRBD2; CDR3nt: TGTGCCAGCAGCTTAGATCGCGGGGGGCCTCACGAGCAGTACTTC; CDR3aa: CASSLDRGGPHEQYF
v_gene: TRBV15; j_gene: TRBJ2-2; abundance: once; d_gene: .; CDR3nt: TGTGCCACCTCAACAGGGATGGTAACCGGGGAGCTGTTTTTT; CDR3aa: CATSTGMVTGELFF
v_gene: TRBV6-6; j_gene: TRBJ2-7; abundance: .; d_gene: TRBD1; CDR3nt: TGTGCCAGCAGAAACGCAGGGGGCTCTACCTACGAGCAGTACTTC; CDR3aa: CASRNAGGSTYEQYF
v_gene: TRBV10-3; j_gene: TRBJ2-5; abundance: .; d_gene: TRBD2; CDR3nt: TGTGCCATCAGTGAGTCAACTAGCGGGCAAGAGACCCAGTACTTC; CDR3aa: CAISESTSGQETQYF
v_gene: TRBV30; j_gene: TRBJ2-7; abundance: .; d_gene: .; CDR3nt: TGTGCCTGGACCCGGAGGGGGGGCTACGAGCAGTACTTC; CDR3aa: CAWTRRGGYEQYF
v_gene: TRBV5-1; j_gene: TRBJ2-7; abundance: .; d_gene: .; CDR3nt: TGCGCCAGTGCCGCGGGGGCAGGGGAGCAGTACTTC; CDR3aa: CASAAGAGEQYF
v_gene: TRBV10-3; j_gene: TRBJ1-1; abundance: .; d_gene: TRBD1; CDR3nt: TGTGCCATCAGGCAAGCGGACGGCACAGGGGCTGAAGCTTTCTTT; CDR3aa: CAIRQADGTGAEAFF
v_gene: TRBV4-1; j_gene: TRBJ1-5; abundance: .; d_gene: TRBD1; CDR3nt: TGCGCCAGCAGCCAAGCTGACAGGGTAGGCAGTCAGCCCCAGCATTTT; CDR3aa: CASSQADRVGSQPQHF
v_gene: TRBV28; j_gene: TRBJ1-2; abundance: .; d_gene: .; CDR3nt: TGTGCCAGCAGTCCCCCTGGCGAAAGTTATGGCTACACCTTC; CDR3aa: CASSPPGESYGYTF
v_gene: TRBV25-1; j_gene: TRBJ2-5; abundance: .; d_gene: TRBD2; CDR3nt: TGTGCCAGCAGTGAATGGGGTAGCGGGAGGTTAGAGACCCAGTACTTC; CDR3aa: CASSEWGSGRLETQYF
v_gene: TRBV6-6; j_gene: TRBJ1-1; abundance: .; d_gene: .; CDR3nt: TGTGCCAGCAGTCTAACCTGGACACTCACTGAAGCTTTCTTT; CDR3aa: CASSLTWTLTEAFF
v_gene: TRBV7-2; j_gene: TRBJ2-7; abundance: .; d_gene: TRBD2; CDR3nt: TGTGCCAGCAGCCCAGGACTAGCGGTTACCTACGAGCAGTACTTC; CDR3aa: CASSPGLAVTYEQYF
v_gene: TRBV6-2/TRBV6-3; j_gene: TRBJ1-1; abundance: .; d_gene: .; CDR3nt: TGTGCCAGCAGTTACTCAGCGATGGGAAACACTGAAGCTTTCTTT; CDR3aa: CASSYSAMGNTEAFF
v_gene: TRBV30; j_gene: TRBJ2-5; abundance: .; d_gene: .; CDR3nt: TGTGCCTGGAGTGTAGGAGGTGAGACCCAGTACTTC; CDR3aa: CAWSVGGETQYF
v_gene: TRBV25-1; j_gene: TRBJ1-4; abundance: .; d_gene: .; CDR3nt: TGTGCCAGCAGTGCCGAGGGAGGAAAACTGTTTTTT; CDR3aa: CASSAEGGKLFF
v_gene: TRBV30; j_gene: TRBJ1-3; abundance: .; d_gene: .; CDR3nt: TGTGCCTGGCGACTGACAGGCGATGGAAACACCATATATTTT; CDR3aa: CAWRLTGDGNTIYF
v_gene: TRBV30; j_gene: TRBJ2-7; abundance: .; d_gene: .; CDR3nt: TGTGCCTGGAGTGCGTTAGCGGTCTCCTACGAGCAGTACTTC; CDR3aa: CAWSALAVSYEQYF
v_gene: TRBV7-9; j_gene: TRBJ2-7; abundance: .; d_gene: .; CDR3nt: TGTGCCAGCAGCTTAGTGCGCGGTGGGTACTACGAGCAGTACTTC; CDR3aa: CASSLVRGGYYEQYF
v_gene: TRBV28; j_gene: TRBJ1-5; abundance: .; d_gene: .; CDR3nt: TGTGCCAGCAGTTTAACGGGGGCTTCTAATCAGCCCCAGCATTTT; CDR3aa: CASSLTGASNQPQHF
v_gene: TRBV21-1; j_gene: TRBJ2-7; abundance: .; d_gene: .; CDR3nt: TGTGCCAGCAGCAACCCCCGCAGGGGGCTATCCCTCGAGCAGTACTTC; CDR3aa: CASSNPRRGLSLEQYF
v_gene: TRBV29-1; j_gene: TRBJ2-1; abundance: .; d_gene: TRBD2; CDR3nt: TGCAGCGTTGAAGATGGGACTAGCAATGAGCAGTTCTTC; CDR3aa: CSVEDGTSNEQFF
v_gene: TRBV10-3; j_gene: TRBJ1-4; abundance: once; d_gene: TRBD1; CDR3nt: TGTGCCATCAGTGAGTCCGGGACAGGGGAAAGGAAGAAACTGTTTTTT; CDR3aa: CAISESGTGERKKLFF
v_gene: TRBV6-4; j_gene: TRBJ2-1; abundance: few; d_gene: .; CDR3nt: TGTGCCAGCAGTGACTCTGGGTACAATGAGCAGTTCTTC; CDR3aa: CASSDSGYNEQFF
v_gene: TRBV14; j_gene: TRBJ1-1; abundance: .; d_gene: TRBD1; CDR3nt: TGTGCCAGCAGCCAAGATTGGTCCTTTCCAGGGGGCACTGAAGCTTTCTTT; CDR3aa: CASSQDWSFPGGTEAFF
v_gene: TRBV4-3; j_gene: TRBJ2-3; abundance: .; d_gene: .; CDR3nt: TGCGCCAGCAGCCAAGTAGCCGGGACGGAAACGGATACGCAGTATTTT; CDR3aa: CASSQVAGTETDTQYF
v_gene: TRBV18; j_gene: TRBJ2-5; abundance: .; d_gene: .; CDR3nt: TGTGCCAGCTCACTGCCAGGAGAGACCCAGTACTTC; CDR3aa: CASSLPGETQYF
v_gene: TRBV6-5; j_gene: TRBJ1-2; abundance: .; d_gene: .; CDR3nt: TGTGCCAGCAGTTACCACTACAGGGAGGGCTATGGCTACACCTTC; CDR3aa: CASSYHYREGYGYTF
v_gene: TRBV30; j_gene: TRBJ1-6; abundance: few; d_gene: .; CDR3nt: TGTGCCTGGAGTTTCAACTCCTATAATTCACCCCTCCACTTT; CDR3aa: CAWSFNSYNSPLHF
v_gene: TRBV7-3; j_gene: TRBJ1-1; abundance: .; d_gene: .; CDR3nt: TGTGCCAGCAGCTTTTCCGCGAACACTGAAGCTTTCTTT; CDR3aa: CASSFSANTEAFF
v_gene: TRBV4-3; j_gene: TRBJ2-7; abundance: .; d_gene: .; CDR3nt: TGCGCCAGCGGGGTGTCTGGGGGGCCTTTTTACGAGCAGTACTTC; CDR3aa: CASGVSGGPFYEQYF
v_gene: TRBV7-2; j_gene: TRBJ2-7; abundance: .; d_gene: TRBD2; CDR3nt: TGTGCCAGCAGCTTGGGGGGAGGGCCGGAGGAGCAGTACTTC; CDR3aa: CASSLGGGPEEQYF
v_gene: TRBV7-2; j_gene: TRBJ1-5; abundance: .; d_gene: .; CDR3nt: TGTGCCAGCAGCTTAAGGTATAATAGCAATCAGCCCCAGCATTTT; CDR3aa: CASSLRYNSNQPQHF
v_gene: TRBV6-5; j_gene: TRBJ1-1; abundance: .; d_gene: .; CDR3nt: TGTGCCAGCAGTTACGCGGGGTCGAGGGCTGAAGCTTTCTTT; CDR3aa: CASSYAGSRAEAFF
v_gene: TRBV6-5; j_gene: TRBJ2-1; abundance: .; d_gene: TRBD2; CDR3nt: TGTGCCAGCAGTTACGGAGCGGGAGAGTGGAGCAATGAGCAGTTCTTC; CDR3aa: CASSYGAGEWSNEQFF
v_gene: TRBV15; j_gene: TRBJ1-4; abundance: .; d_gene: .; CDR3nt: TGTGCCACCAGCAGAGCGGCGCCTCTCCGGGAAAAACTGTTTTTT; CDR3aa: CATSRAAPLREKLFF